This is a list of T cell receptor beta chains from one sample in a study of blood T cells in healthy people across ages. TCRdb re-called the 5' RACE reads through MiXCR, storing one row per CDR3 protein. The data contain hundreds of thousands of distinct CDR3 sequences, around 45% of them singletons. Sequencing was carried out using blood. The receptors derive from a woman aged 60-75 years in good health. Each CDR3 is given without its conserved first and last residue. Each record gives: D gene, J gene, V gene, CDR3 protein. A D gene is named only where the DNA matches it firmly.

d_gene: TRBD2
j_gene: TRBJ2-1
v_gene: TRBV10-3
CDR3aa: AISESKGLAAPDCNEQF

d_gene: TRBD2
j_gene: TRBJ2-1
v_gene: TRBV7-9
CDR3aa: ASSPGTSEYNEQF

d_gene: TRBD1
j_gene: TRBJ2-5
v_gene: TRBV9
CDR3aa: ACSLQGQAQETQY

d_gene: NA
j_gene: TRBJ1-1
v_gene: TRBV7-2
CDR3aa: ASSFREERGGAF

d_gene: TRBD2
j_gene: TRBJ2-3
v_gene: TRBV29-1
CDR3aa: SVSGRALDTQY

d_gene: NA
j_gene: TRBJ2-5
v_gene: TRBV5-1
CDR3aa: ASSFSQETQY

d_gene: TRBD2
j_gene: TRBJ2-1
v_gene: TRBV27
CDR3aa: ASSLLGTSGGEQF

d_gene: NA
j_gene: TRBJ1-1
v_gene: TRBV28
CDR3aa: ASSLPWAAF

d_gene: TRBD2
j_gene: TRBJ2-1
v_gene: TRBV5-1
CDR3aa: ASSLVFTSGAYNEQF

d_gene: NA
j_gene: NA
v_gene: TRBV3-1
CDR3aa: ASSQGFPNLETQY

d_gene: TRBD1
j_gene: TRBJ2-2
v_gene: TRBV4-2
CDR3aa: ASSPRTGMNTGELF

d_gene: NA
j_gene: TRBJ1-6
v_gene: TRBV7-2
CDR3aa: ASHRVAYNSPLH

d_gene: TRBD2
j_gene: TRBJ2-3
v_gene: TRBV4-2
CDR3aa: ASSQERTSGTDTQY

d_gene: TRBD1
j_gene: TRBJ2-5
v_gene: TRBV7-7
CDR3aa: ASSNQPGQQETQY

d_gene: NA
j_gene: TRBJ2-7
v_gene: TRBV7-2
CDR3aa: ANSLGGAVSSYEQY

d_gene: NA
j_gene: TRBJ2-7
v_gene: TRBV6-5
CDR3aa: ASSYGDRSLRYEQY

d_gene: TRBD1
j_gene: TRBJ2-7
v_gene: TRBV7-9
CDR3aa: ASSSPRQGSYEQY

d_gene: TRBD1
j_gene: TRBJ1-2
v_gene: TRBV10-3
CDR3aa: AITKDREGGYT

d_gene: NA
j_gene: TRBJ1-1
v_gene: TRBV5-1
CDR3aa: ASIGALNTEAF

d_gene: NA
j_gene: TRBJ2-6
v_gene: TRBV7-2
CDR3aa: ASSPLGGANSGANVLT

d_gene: NA
j_gene: TRBJ2-1
v_gene: TRBV29-1
CDR3aa: SVGASDRYNEQF

d_gene: NA
j_gene: TRBJ2-5
v_gene: TRBV15
CDR3aa: ATSRARRETQY

d_gene: TRBD1
j_gene: TRBJ2-3
v_gene: TRBV24-1
CDR3aa: ATSDPKGPGQGTDTQY

d_gene: NA
j_gene: TRBJ2-7
v_gene: TRBV29-1
CDR3aa: SVVTSYEQY

d_gene: NA
j_gene: TRBJ2-7
v_gene: TRBV6-1
CDR3aa: ASSETITYEQY

d_gene: TRBD1
j_gene: TRBJ1-2
v_gene: TRBV28
CDR3aa: ASSLWVTGEGYT

d_gene: NA
j_gene: NA
v_gene: TRBV27
CDR3aa: ASSSGNTPWETQY

d_gene: NA
j_gene: TRBJ2-7
v_gene: TRBV5-1
CDR3aa: ASSLAGTGQGEQY

d_gene: TRBD1
j_gene: TRBJ2-6
v_gene: TRBV27
CDR3aa: ASSLGQGARGANVLT

d_gene: TRBD1
j_gene: TRBJ2-6
v_gene: TRBV9
CDR3aa: ASSTTGTGGRFSGANVLT

d_gene: NA
j_gene: NA
v_gene: TRBV29-1
CDR3aa: SVEGSDEQY

d_gene: NA
j_gene: TRBJ1-2
v_gene: TRBV28
CDR3aa: ASSLGAFDEGYT

d_gene: TRBD2
j_gene: TRBJ2-1
v_gene: TRBV5-1
CDR3aa: ASSLGTSFNEQF

d_gene: NA
j_gene: TRBJ2-1
v_gene: TRBV27
CDR3aa: ASTRAQANEQF

d_gene: NA
j_gene: TRBJ2-4
v_gene: TRBV28
CDR3aa: ASSGSLRGNIQY

d_gene: NA
j_gene: TRBJ2-1
v_gene: TRBV29-1
CDR3aa: SVEKGTEQF

d_gene: NA
j_gene: TRBJ1-1
v_gene: TRBV20-1
CDR3aa: SARDLRGQNTEAF

d_gene: TRBD1
j_gene: TRBJ2-6
v_gene: TRBV3-1
CDR3aa: ASSQTRTGRSGANVLT

d_gene: NA
j_gene: TRBJ2-3
v_gene: TRBV9
CDR3aa: ASGGGVADTQY

d_gene: NA
j_gene: TRBJ2-7
v_gene: TRBV29-1
CDR3aa: SVVIALHYEQY

d_gene: NA
j_gene: TRBJ2-7
v_gene: TRBV10-3
CDR3aa: AIRRAGTETYEQY

d_gene: TRBD1
j_gene: TRBJ2-5
v_gene: TRBV28
CDR3aa: ASSSYLGQTQETQY

d_gene: NA
j_gene: TRBJ1-5
v_gene: TRBV4-3
CDR3aa: ASSRGLGQPQH

d_gene: NA
j_gene: TRBJ1-1
v_gene: TRBV29-1
CDR3aa: SGADGGLGTF

d_gene: NA
j_gene: TRBJ2-3
v_gene: TRBV24-1
CDR3aa: ATSDTGYRDTQY

d_gene: NA
j_gene: TRBJ2-4
v_gene: TRBV5-6
CDR3aa: ASSLQGQVPKNIQY

d_gene: NA
j_gene: TRBJ2-3
v_gene: TRBV5-1
CDR3aa: ASSLGITTDTQY

d_gene: TRBD1
j_gene: TRBJ2-5
v_gene: TRBV29-1
CDR3aa: SSRGTGREKETQY

d_gene: NA
j_gene: TRBJ2-7
v_gene: TRBV7-3
CDR3aa: ASSKRPNPGRGADEQY

d_gene: NA
j_gene: TRBJ1-5
v_gene: TRBV12-3/TRBV12-4
CDR3aa: ASSLSGEYQPQH

d_gene: NA
j_gene: TRBJ2-4
v_gene: TRBV30
CDR3aa: AWSPLWPKQY

d_gene: TRBD1
j_gene: TRBJ1-1
v_gene: TRBV3-1
CDR3aa: ASSLQGAEAF

d_gene: TRBD1
j_gene: TRBJ2-1
v_gene: TRBV28
CDR3aa: ASSEDRAAYNEQF